These T cell receptor beta chains were read from a single sample in a study of Siglec-9 on CD8 T cells in melanoma. Method: immunoSEQ multiplex PCR; TCRdb's copy keeps in-frame clones and lacks some. The sample holds 30,000 or so clones; about 80% are singletons and the top ten take roughly 6%. The material sequenced was Siglec-9- CD8+ T cells sorted from blood. Every receptor here comes from a human donor in good health. Both conserved end residues are part of each CDR3. The D gene is left open where the match is weak. Clone size is shown for a subset of rows, as once, few, many or a class of expanded clone.

V gene	J gene	D gene	clone size	CDR3 protein	CDR3 DNA
TRBV5-5	TRBJ1-4	.	.	CASSFPRSTPTTNEKLFF	TGTGCCAGCAGCTTTCCTCGGTCGACCCCCACAACTAATGAAAAACTGTTTTTT
TRBV13	TRBJ2-7	.	.	CASSLLSYEQYF	TGTGCCAGCAGCTTGCTCTCCTACGAGCAGTACTTC
TRBV2	TRBJ1-2	.	.	CASRPGGKGYTF	TGTGCCAGCCGGCCCGGGGGCAAGGGCTACACCTTC
TRBV10-2	TRBJ2-3	.	.	CATSFQDGDTQYF	TGCGCCACCTCCTTCCAGGACGGAGATACGCAGTATTTT
TRBV27	TRBJ1-4	TRBD1	.	CASSFLTGGPANEKLFF	TGTGCCAGCAGTTTCCTGACAGGGGGTCCGGCTAATGAAAAACTGTTTTTT
TRBV9	TRBJ1-1	.	few	CASSEGGGGRAFF	TGTGCCAGCAGCGAGGGAGGAGGGGGTAGAGCTTTCTTT
TRBV7-6	TRBJ2-7	.	.	CASSSGGRTTYEQYF	TGTGCCAGCAGCTCTGGGGGCCGTACGACCTACGAGCAGTACTTC
TRBV11-2	TRBJ1-1	.	.	CASSLGVLEVEAFF	TGTGCCAGCAGCTTAGGCGTCTTAGAAGTTGAAGCTTTCTTT
TRBV19	TRBJ1-1	.	.	CASSLVMMNTEAFF	TGTGCCAGTAGTCTCGTCATGATGAACACTGAAGCTTTCTTT
TRBV6-5	TRBJ1-1	.	few	CASSTPYRDTEAFF	TGTGCCAGCAGTACGCCATACAGGGACACTGAAGCTTTCTTT
TRBV25-1	TRBJ1-2	.	.	CASSGPGDGPGDGYTF	TGTGCCAGCAGTGGCCCAGGGGATGGTCCTGGGGATGGCTACACCTTC
TRBV5-1	TRBJ1-5	TRBD1	.	CASSLLGQHNQPQHF	TGCGCCAGCAGCTTGCTGGGACAGCACAATCAGCCCCAGCATTTT
TRBV19	TRBJ1-6	TRBD1	.	CASSPRDRVGSPLHF	TGTGCCAGTAGTCCCCGGGACAGGGTGGGATCACCCCTCCACTTT
TRBV9	TRBJ1-2	.	.	CASSVGGGNYGYTF	TGTGCCAGCAGCGTAGGGGGAGGTAACTATGGCTACACCTTC
TRBV9	TRBJ2-7	TRBD1	.	CASSLGGTGSFYEQYF	TGTGCCAGCAGCTTAGGAGGGACAGGGTCTTTCTACGAGCAGTACTTC
TRBV5-1	TRBJ1-2	.	.	CASSLAGITGKDGYTF	TGCGCCAGCAGCTTGGCCGGGATCACAGGGAAAGATGGCTACACCTTC
TRBV9	TRBJ1-5	.	.	CASSVWGSNQPQHF	TGTGCCAGCAGCGTCTGGGGTAGCAATCAGCCCCAGCATTTT
TRBV19	TRBJ2-2	.	.	CASSIGSQGELFF	TGTGCCAGTAGTATAGGGTCCCAGGGGGAGCTGTTTTTT
TRBV5-1	TRBJ2-5	.	.	CASSTLLLGDLQETQYF	TGCGCCAGCAGCACCCTCCTGTTAGGGGACCTCCAAGAGACCCAGTACTTC
TRBV6-1	TRBJ2-3	.	.	CASSEGDGSLDTQYF	TGTGCCAGCAGTGAAGGGGACGGCTCGTTAGATACGCAGTATTTT
TRBV10-3	TRBJ2-5	TRBD1	.	CAINAGQGKETQYF	TGTGCCATCAACGCGGGACAGGGGAAAGAGACCCAGTACTTC